This TCR beta chain was profiled in a study of T cell changes during pregnancy in multiple sclerosis (dated by TCRdb to the late 2010s). Broadly, across the study: The study examined how the T cell repertoire changed over the course of pregnancy in women with multiple sclerosis.

Spanning cysteine to phenylalanine, the CDR3 consists of 14 amino acids. CDR3 DNA is the only sequence kept; it has 42 bases, read in frame from the first base. Relative to germline, V is missing 5 bases and J is missing 2 bases, with 2 bases of the junction outside any gene match. In the germline V gene, CDR1 corresponds to SGHDT and CDR2 to YYEEEE. About this clone: It has no known antigen specificity. Nothing much larger sits one base from this clone, and base qualities are not available.

Preparation of the library involved the immunoSEQ multiplex PCR assay. Held by TCRdb, this immuneACCESS table contains in-frame sequences only and omits some clones. Under half of the omission traces to an unresolved V gene where checked; the cause of the rest is unknown. The sample includes 95,000 to 100,000 clones, with 91% observed a single time. 3.1% of the sample is held by the ten biggest clonotypes. The sequenced sample was peripheral blood, obtained in the second trimester of pregnancy. Recombination linked TRBV5-6 to TRBJ2-3; TRBD1 aligns with 10 central bases. This TCR derives from a female donor with multiple sclerosis, enrolled in a pregnancy study. The CDR3 protein is CASRGTGVTDTQYF. The bases are TGTGCCAGCAGGGGGACAGGGGTCACAGATACGCAGTATTTT.